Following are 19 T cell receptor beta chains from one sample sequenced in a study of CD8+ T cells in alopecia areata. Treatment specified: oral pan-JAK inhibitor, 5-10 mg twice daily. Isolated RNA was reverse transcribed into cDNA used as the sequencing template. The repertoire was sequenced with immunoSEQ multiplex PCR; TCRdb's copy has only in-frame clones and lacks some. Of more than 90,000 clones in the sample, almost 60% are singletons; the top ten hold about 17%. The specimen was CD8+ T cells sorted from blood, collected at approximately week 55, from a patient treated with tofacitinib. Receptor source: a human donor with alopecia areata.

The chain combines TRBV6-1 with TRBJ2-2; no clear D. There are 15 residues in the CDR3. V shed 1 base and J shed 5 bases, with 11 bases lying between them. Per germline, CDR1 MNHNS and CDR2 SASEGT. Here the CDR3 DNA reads TGTGCCAGCAGTGAAGTCTACAGAGTAACCGGGGAGCTGTTTTTT. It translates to CASSEVYRVTGELFF.

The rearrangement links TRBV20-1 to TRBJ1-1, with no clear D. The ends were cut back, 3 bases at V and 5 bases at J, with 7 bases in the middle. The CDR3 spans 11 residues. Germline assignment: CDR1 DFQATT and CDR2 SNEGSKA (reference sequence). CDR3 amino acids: CSARWGTEAFF. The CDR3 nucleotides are TGCAGTGCTAGGTGGGGTACTGAAGCTTTCTTT.

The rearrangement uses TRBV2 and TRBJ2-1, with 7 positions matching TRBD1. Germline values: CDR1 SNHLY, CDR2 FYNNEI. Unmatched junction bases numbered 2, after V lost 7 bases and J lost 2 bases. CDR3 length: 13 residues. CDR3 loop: CASIGTAYNEQFF. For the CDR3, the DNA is TGTGCCAGCATAGGGACAGCCTACAATGAGCAGTTCTTC.

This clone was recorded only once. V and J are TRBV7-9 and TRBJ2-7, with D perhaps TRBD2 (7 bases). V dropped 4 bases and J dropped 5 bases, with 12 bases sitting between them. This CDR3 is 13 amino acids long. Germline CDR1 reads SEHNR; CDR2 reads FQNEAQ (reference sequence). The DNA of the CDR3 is TGTGCCAGCAGCTACGGGGGGCGGCACGAGCAGTACTTC. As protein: CASSYGGRHEQYF.

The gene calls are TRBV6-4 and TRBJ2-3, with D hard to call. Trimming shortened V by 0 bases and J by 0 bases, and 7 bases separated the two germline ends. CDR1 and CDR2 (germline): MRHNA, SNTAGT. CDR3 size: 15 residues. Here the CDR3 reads CASSDSPTSTDTQYF. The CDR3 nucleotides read TGTGCCAGCAGTGACTCCCCAACTAGCACAGATACGCAGTATTTT.

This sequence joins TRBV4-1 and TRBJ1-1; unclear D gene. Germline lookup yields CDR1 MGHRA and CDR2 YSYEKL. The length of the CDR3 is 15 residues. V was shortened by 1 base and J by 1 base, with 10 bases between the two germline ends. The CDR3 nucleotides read TGCGCCAGCAGCCAAGTGTCTCGGGGGAACACTGAAGCTTTCTTT. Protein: CASSQVSRGNTEAFF.

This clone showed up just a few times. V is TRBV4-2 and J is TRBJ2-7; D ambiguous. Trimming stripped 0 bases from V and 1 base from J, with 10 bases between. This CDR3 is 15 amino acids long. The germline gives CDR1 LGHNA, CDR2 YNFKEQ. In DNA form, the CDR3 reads TGTGCCAGCAGCCAAGATACACAGTCTTCCTACGAGCAGTACTTC. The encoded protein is CASSQDTQSSYEQYF.

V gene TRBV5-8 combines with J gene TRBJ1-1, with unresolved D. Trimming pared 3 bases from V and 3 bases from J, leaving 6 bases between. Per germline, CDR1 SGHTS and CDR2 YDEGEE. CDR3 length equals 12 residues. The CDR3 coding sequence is TGTGCCAGCAGCTCGTCGTACACTGAAGCTTTCTTT. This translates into CASSSSYTEAFF.

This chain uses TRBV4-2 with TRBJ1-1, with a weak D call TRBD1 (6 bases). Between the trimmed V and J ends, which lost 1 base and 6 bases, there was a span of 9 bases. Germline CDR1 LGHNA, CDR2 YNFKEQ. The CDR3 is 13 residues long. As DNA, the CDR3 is TGTGCCAGCAGCCAAGGGGGGGGCCCTGAAGCTTTCTTT. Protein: CASSQGGGPEAFF.

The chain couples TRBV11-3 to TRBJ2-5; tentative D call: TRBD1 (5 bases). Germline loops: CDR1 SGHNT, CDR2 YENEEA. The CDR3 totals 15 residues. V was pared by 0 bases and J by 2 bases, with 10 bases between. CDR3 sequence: CASSLDPTVQETQYF. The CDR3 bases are TGTGCCAGCAGCTTAGACCCGACAGTACAAGAGACCCAGTACTTC.

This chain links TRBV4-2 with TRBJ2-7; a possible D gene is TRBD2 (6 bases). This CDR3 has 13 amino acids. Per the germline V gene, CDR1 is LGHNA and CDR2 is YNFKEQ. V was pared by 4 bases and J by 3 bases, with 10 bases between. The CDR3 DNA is TGTGCCAGCAGCCCGGGACTGCACTACGAGCAGTACTTC. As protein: CASSPGLHYEQYF.

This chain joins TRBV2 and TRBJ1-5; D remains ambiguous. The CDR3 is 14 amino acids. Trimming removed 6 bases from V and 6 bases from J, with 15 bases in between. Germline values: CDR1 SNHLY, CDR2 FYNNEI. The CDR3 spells CASREPSGAQPQHF. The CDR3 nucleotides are TGTGCCAGCAGAGAGCCATCGGGCGCTCAGCCCCAGCATTTT. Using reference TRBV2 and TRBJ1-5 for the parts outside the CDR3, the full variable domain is EPEVTQTPSHQVTQMGQEVILRCVPISNHLYFYWYRQILGQKVEFLVSFYNNEISEKSEIFDDQFSVERPDGSNFTLKIRSTKLEDSAMYFCASREPSGAQPQHFGDGTRLSIL.

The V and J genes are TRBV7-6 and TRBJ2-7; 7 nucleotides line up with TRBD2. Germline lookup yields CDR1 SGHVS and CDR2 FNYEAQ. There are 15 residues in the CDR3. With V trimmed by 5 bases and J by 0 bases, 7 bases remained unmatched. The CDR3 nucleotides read TGTGCCAGCAGCCGCGGACTAGGGAGCTCCTACGAGCAGTACTTC. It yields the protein CASSRGLGSSYEQYF.

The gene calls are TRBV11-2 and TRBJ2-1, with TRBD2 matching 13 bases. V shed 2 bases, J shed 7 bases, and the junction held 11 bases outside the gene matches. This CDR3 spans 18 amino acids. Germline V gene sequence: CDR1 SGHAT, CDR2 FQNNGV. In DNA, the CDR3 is TGTGCCAGCAGCTTAACTAGGGGCGGACTAGCGGGGGTTAATGAGCAGTTCTTC. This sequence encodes CASSLTRGGLAGVNEQFF. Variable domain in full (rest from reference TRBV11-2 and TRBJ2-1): EAGVAQSPRYKIIEKRQSVAFWCNPISGHATLYWYQQILGQGPKLLIQFQNNGVVDDSQLPKDRFSAERLKGVDSTLKIQPAKLEDSAVYLCASSLTRGGLAGVNEQFFGPGTRLTVL.

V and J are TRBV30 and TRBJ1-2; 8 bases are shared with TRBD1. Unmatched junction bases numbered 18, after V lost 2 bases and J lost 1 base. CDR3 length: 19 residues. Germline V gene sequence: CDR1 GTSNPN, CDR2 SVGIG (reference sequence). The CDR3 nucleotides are TGTGCCTGGAGTATAAACCCGGGACAGGATAACGGGTTTAACTATGGCTACACCTTC. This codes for CAWSINPGQDNGFNYGYTF.

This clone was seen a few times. For the CDR3, the DNA is TGTGCCAGCAGTTGGACAGGCGGGACTGAAGCTTTCTTT. It encodes CASSWTGGTEAFF. The chain recombines TRBV6-5 with TRBJ1-1; 7 nucleotides line up with TRBD1. This CDR3 comprises 13 residues. V gave up 4 bases and J gave up 5 bases; unmatched junction bases: 4. Germline CDR1 reads MNHEY; CDR2 reads SVGAGI.

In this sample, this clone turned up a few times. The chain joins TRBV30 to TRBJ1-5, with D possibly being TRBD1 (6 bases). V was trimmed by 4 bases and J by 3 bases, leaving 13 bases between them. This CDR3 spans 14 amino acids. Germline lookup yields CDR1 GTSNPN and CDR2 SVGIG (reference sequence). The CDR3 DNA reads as TGTGCCTGGAAGGCGGGGGGCTCCAATCAGCCCCAGCATTTT. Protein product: CAWKAGGSNQPQHF.

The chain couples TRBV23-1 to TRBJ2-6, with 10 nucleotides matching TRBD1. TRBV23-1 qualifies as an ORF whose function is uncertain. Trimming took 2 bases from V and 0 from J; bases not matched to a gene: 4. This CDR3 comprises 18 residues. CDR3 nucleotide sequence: TGCGCCAGCAGTCAACCGGACAGGGGGTCCTCTGGGGCCAACGTCCTGACTTTC. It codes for CASSQPDRGSSGANVLTF.

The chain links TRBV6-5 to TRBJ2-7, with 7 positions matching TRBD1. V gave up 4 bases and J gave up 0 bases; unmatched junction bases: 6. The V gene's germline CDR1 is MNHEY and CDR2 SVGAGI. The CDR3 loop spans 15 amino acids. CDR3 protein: CASSLEDRYSYEQYF. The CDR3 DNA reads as TGTGCCAGCAGTTTGGAGGACAGGTACTCCTACGAGCAGTACTTC.